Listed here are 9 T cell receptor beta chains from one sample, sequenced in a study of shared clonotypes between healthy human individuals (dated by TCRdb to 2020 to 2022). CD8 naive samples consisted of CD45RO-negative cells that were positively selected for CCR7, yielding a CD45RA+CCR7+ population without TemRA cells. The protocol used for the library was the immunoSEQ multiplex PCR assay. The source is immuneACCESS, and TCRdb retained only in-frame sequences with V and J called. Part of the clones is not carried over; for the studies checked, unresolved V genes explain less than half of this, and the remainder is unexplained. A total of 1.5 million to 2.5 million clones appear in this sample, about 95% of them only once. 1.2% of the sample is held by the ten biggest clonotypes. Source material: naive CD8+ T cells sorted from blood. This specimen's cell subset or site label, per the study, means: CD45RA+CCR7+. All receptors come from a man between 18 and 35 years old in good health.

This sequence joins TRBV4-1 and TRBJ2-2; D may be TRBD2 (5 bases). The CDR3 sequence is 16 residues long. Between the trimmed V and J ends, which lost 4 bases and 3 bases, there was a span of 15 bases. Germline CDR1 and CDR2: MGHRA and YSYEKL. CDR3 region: CASSLRTLADTGELFF. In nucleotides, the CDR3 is TGCGCCAGCAGCCTTCGAACGCTAGCAGACACCGGGGAGCTGTTTTTT.

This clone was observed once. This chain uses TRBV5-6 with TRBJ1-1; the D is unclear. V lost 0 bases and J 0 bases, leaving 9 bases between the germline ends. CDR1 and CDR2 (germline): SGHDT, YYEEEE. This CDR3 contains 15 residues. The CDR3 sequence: CASSLGPNMNTEAFF. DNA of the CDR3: TGTGCCAGCAGCTTGGGACCGAATATGAACACTGAAGCTTTCTTT.

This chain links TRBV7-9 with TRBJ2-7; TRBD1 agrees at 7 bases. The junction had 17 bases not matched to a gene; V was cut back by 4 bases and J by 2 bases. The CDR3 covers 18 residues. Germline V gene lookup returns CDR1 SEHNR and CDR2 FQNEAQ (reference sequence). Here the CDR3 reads CASSSSGTENYPPYEQYF. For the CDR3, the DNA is TGTGCCAGCAGCTCTTCCGGGACAGAGAATTACCCTCCCTACGAGCAGTACTTC.

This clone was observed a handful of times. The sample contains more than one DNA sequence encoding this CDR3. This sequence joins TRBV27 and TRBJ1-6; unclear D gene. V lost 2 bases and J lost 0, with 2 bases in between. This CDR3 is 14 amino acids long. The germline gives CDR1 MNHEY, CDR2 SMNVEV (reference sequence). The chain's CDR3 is CASSLVSYNSPLHF. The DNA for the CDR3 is TGTGCCAGCAGTTTAGTCTCCTATAATTCACCCCTCCACTTT.

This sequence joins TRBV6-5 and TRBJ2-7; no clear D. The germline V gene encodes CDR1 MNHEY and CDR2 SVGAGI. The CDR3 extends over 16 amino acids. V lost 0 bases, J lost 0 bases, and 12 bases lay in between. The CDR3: CASSYSWSETSYEQYF. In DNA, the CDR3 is TGTGCCAGCAGTTACTCGTGGTCAGAGACCTCCTACGAGCAGTACTTC.

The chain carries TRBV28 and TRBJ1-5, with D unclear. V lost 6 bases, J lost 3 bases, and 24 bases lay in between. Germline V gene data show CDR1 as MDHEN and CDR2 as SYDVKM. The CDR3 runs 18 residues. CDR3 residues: CASSDTGRAKGYNQPQHF. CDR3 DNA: TGTGCCAGCAGCGACACTGGCAGAGCAAAGGGCTACAATCAGCCCCAGCATTTT. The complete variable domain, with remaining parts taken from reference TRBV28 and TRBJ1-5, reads DVKVTQSSRYLVKRTGEKVFLECVQDMDHENMFWYRQDPGLGLRLIYFSYDVKMKEKGDIPEGYSVSREKKERFSLILESASTNQTSMYLCASSDTGRAKGYNQPQHFGDGTRLSIL.

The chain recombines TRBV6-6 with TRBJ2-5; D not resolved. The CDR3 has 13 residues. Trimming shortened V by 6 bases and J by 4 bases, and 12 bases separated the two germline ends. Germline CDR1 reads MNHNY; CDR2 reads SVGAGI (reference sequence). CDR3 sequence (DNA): TGTGCCAGCAGCTCCGAAGGTCCAGAGACCCAGTACTTC. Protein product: CASSSEGPETQYF.

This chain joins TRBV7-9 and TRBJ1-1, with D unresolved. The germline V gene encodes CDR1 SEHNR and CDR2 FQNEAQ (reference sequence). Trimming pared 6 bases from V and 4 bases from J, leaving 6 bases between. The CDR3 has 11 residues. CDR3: CASRLATEAFF. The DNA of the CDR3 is TGTGCCAGCAGGCTGGCCACTGAAGCTTTCTTT.

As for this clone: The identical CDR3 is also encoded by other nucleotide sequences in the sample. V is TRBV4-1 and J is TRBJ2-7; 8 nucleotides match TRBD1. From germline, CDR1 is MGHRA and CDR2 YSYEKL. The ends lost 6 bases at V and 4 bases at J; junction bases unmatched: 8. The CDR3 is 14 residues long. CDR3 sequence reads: CASSLDRGTYEQYF. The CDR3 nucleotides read TGCGCCAGCAGTCTCGACAGGGGAACTTACGAGCAGTACTTC.